This entry features one TCR beta chain sequence. Deletions cut 8 bases from V and 0 bases from J, with 16 bases between. The CDR3 sequence is 15 residues long. Germline CDR1 is LNHDA and CDR2 is SQIVND (reference sequence). These data belong to a study of Graves' ophthalmopathy and Graves' hyperthyroidism. Background on the study: At initial diagnosis, peripheral blood was obtained, and this preceded any treatment.

Uncontrolled infections, pregnancy, lactation or other autoimmune diseases led to patient exclusion. The authors amplified TCR beta CDR3 regions, and they did so from RNA transcripts for repertoire sequencing. After a first-round RT-PCR with HTBI primers, a second-round multiplex PCR was run. TCRdb processed the multiplex PCR reads anew with MiXCR; each CDR3 protein has one entry. The top ten clones hold 7.5% to 10% of a sample with roughly 160,000 distinct CDR3 sequences, approximately 40% of them seen once. This TCR was sampled from a man aged 30 to 39 with Graves' ophthalmopathy. The J gene is TRBJ1-1, the V gene TRBV19; D uncertain. Input material: peripheral blood. CDR3 protein: CASDGLDNMNTEAFF. Here the CDR3 DNA reads TGTGCCAGTGATGGACTGGATAACATGAACACTGAAGCTTTCTTT.